Listed below are T cell receptor beta chains from one sample, sequenced in a study of blood T cell repertoires in COVID-19. Libraries were prepared by immunoSEQ multiplex PCR; TCRdb keeps only in-frame clonotypes and omits some of them. This sample yields approximately 330,000 clones, of which 88% are seen a single time; under 5% belongs to the top ten. Specimen: peripheral blood. The receptors derive from a woman between 50 and 59 years old with active or convalescent COVID-19. Each CDR3 is given with its conserved first and last residue. The order of the fields is V gene, J gene, D gene, clone size, CDR3 protein, CDR3 DNA. The D gene is left open where the match is weak. Rows may omit the clone size; those that give it use once, few, many or a size class.

V: TRBV19
J: TRBJ1-5
D: NA
size: NA
CDR3: CASSTLEGVNQPQHF
DNA: TGTGCCAGTAGTACCCTGGAAGGGGTAAATCAGCCCCAGCATTTT

V: TRBV30
J: TRBJ2-5
D: TRBD2
size: once
CDR3: CAWNTGEGHETQYF
DNA: TGTGCCTGGAATACGGGGGAGGGCCACGAGACCCAGTACTTC

V: TRBV4-1
J: TRBJ2-7
D: TRBD1
size: NA
CDR3: CASSLYRDRGYEQYF
DNA: TGCGCCAGCAGCCTATACCGGGACAGGGGCTACGAGCAGTACTTC

V: TRBV18
J: TRBJ2-3
D: NA
size: NA
CDR3: CASSPRPQNTDTQYF
DNA: TGTGCCAGCTCACCACGTCCACAGAACACAGATACGCAGTATTTT

V: TRBV6-1
J: TRBJ2-1
D: TRBD2
size: NA
CDR3: CASSEVGGVDEQFF
DNA: TGTGCCAGCAGTGAAGTCGGGGGGGTAGATGAGCAGTTCTTC

V: TRBV5-4
J: TRBJ2-2
D: TRBD2
size: NA
CDR3: CASSNGGANTGELFF
DNA: TGTGCCAGCAGCAACGGGGGGGCGAACACCGGGGAGCTGTTTTTT

V: TRBV7-9
J: TRBJ1-3
D: TRBD1
size: few
CDR3: CASSLHGQGVYF
DNA: TGTGCCAGCAGCTTACACGGACAGGGAGTATATTTT

V: TRBV20-1
J: TRBJ2-1
D: NA
size: once
CDR3: CSALLEHEQFF
DNA: TGCAGTGCTTTACTAGAGCATGAGCAGTTCTTC

V: TRBV27
J: TRBJ2-3
D: NA
size: once
CDR3: CASSFPTASGTDTQYF
DNA: TGTGCCAGCAGTTTTCCCACTGCGTCCGGCACAGATACGCAGTATTTT

V: TRBV2
J: TRBJ2-7
D: TRBD2
size: once
CDR3: CASSPRTSGAYEQYF
DNA: TGTGCCAGCAGTCCAAGGACTAGCGGAGCCTACGAGCAGTACTTC

V: TRBV10-3
J: TRBJ1-2
D: TRBD1
size: NA
CDR3: CAISVGGQGANYGYTF
DNA: TGTGCCATCAGTGTAGGGGGACAGGGTGCCAACTATGGCTACACCTTC

V: TRBV6-5
J: TRBJ2-3
D: NA
size: NA
CDR3: CASSYENTDTQYF
DNA: TGTGCCAGCAGTTACGAGAACACAGATACGCAGTATTTT

V: TRBV7-2
J: TRBJ2-5
D: TRBD2
size: NA
CDR3: CASSLRTSGVVYF
DNA: TGTGCCAGCAGCTTACGGACTAGCGGGGTGGTGTACTTC

V: TRBV12-5
J: TRBJ2-1
D: TRBD2
size: NA
CDR3: CASGLAGGPAEQFF
DNA: TGTGCTAGTGGTCTAGCGGGAGGGCCAGCTGAGCAGTTCTTC

V: TRBV6-2/TRBV6-3
J: TRBJ2-7
D: TRBD1
size: NA
CDR3: CASSRDREAYEQYF
DNA: TGTGCCAGCAGCCGTGACAGGGAAGCCTACGAGCAGTACTTC

V: TRBV6-6
J: TRBJ2-1
D: TRBD2
size: NA
CDR3: CASSYGLAGTYNEQFF
DNA: TGTGCCAGCAGTTACGGATTAGCGGGGACCTACAATGAGCAGTTCTTC

V: TRBV7-2
J: TRBJ1-3
D: TRBD1
size: NA
CDR3: CASSRQGVSGNTIYF
DNA: TGTGCCAGCAGCCGCCAGGGGGTCTCTGGAAACACCATATATTTT

V: TRBV6-9
J: TRBJ1-1
D: NA
size: NA
CDR3: CASSYCPLDCEAFF
DNA: TGTGCCAGCAGTTATTGCCCGTTAGACTGTGAAGCTTTCTTT

V: TRBV18
J: TRBJ2-3
D: NA
size: once
CDR3: CASSPGHTTDTQYF
DNA: TGTGCCAGCTCACCAGGACATACGACAGATACGCAGTATTTT

V: TRBV30
J: TRBJ2-2
D: NA
size: NA
CDR3: CAWSVQLAGGGELFF
DNA: TGTGCCTGGAGTGTACAACTCGCCGGGGGAGGGGAGCTGTTTTTT

V: TRBV5-1
J: TRBJ1-1
D: NA
size: few
CDR3: CASSLDRVVTEAFF
DNA: TGCGCCAGCAGCTTGGACAGGGTTGTCACTGAAGCTTTCTTT

V: TRBV15
J: TRBJ2-7
D: TRBD2
size: NA
CDR3: CATSRDLGLGTYEQYF
DNA: TGTGCCACCAGCAGAGACCTCGGACTAGGGACCTACGAGCAGTACTTC

V: TRBV7-8
J: TRBJ1-2
D: NA
size: NA
CDR3: CASSLEGYYGYTF
DNA: TGTGCCAGCAGCTTAGAGGGGTACTATGGCTACACCTTC

V: TRBV27
J: TRBJ2-2
D: TRBD2
size: NA
CDR3: CASGLAANTGELFF
DNA: TGTGCCAGCGGACTAGCGGCGAACACCGGGGAGCTGTTTTTT

V: TRBV2
J: TRBJ1-2
D: TRBD1
size: NA
CDR3: CASSRQGLNYGYTF
DNA: TGTGCCAGCAGTCGACAGGGTCTTAACTATGGCTACACCTTC

V: TRBV6-1
J: TRBJ1-1
D: TRBD1
size: NA
CDR3: CASSEDPRQGAFF
DNA: TGTGCCAGCAGTGAAGATCCCAGACAGGGAGCTTTCTTT

V: TRBV15
J: TRBJ2-3
D: TRBD2
size: NA
CDR3: CATSSPPGGGDSTDTQYF
DNA: TGTGCCACCAGCAGCCCTCCGGGCGGGGGGGACAGCACAGATACGCAGTATTTT

V: TRBV2
J: TRBJ2-1
D: TRBD2
size: few
CDR3: CASKLAGGKPNEQFF
DNA: TGTGCCAGCAAGTTAGCGGGAGGTAAGCCTAATGAGCAGTTCTTC

V: TRBV9
J: TRBJ1-1
D: NA
size: NA
CDR3: CASSVTGNTEAFF
DNA: TGTGCCAGCAGCGTAACCGGGAACACTGAAGCTTTCTTT

V: TRBV5-5
J: TRBJ1-2
D: TRBD1
size: once
CDR3: CASSSMDRGLGYTF
DNA: TGTGCCAGCAGTTCTATGGACAGGGGGCTAGGCTACACCTTC

V: TRBV4-2
J: TRBJ2-7
D: TRBD2
size: NA
CDR3: CASSQARTSGIPYEQYF
DNA: TGTGCCAGCAGCCAAGCCCGGACTAGCGGGATACCGTACGAGCAGTACTTC

V: TRBV2
J: TRBJ2-5
D: TRBD2
size: NA
CDR3: CASTPGLAEETQYF
DNA: TGTGCCAGCACCCCAGGACTAGCGGAGGAGACCCAGTACTTC

V: TRBV9
J: TRBJ2-7
D: NA
size: NA
CDR3: CASSVGVVSGSTGEQYF
DNA: TGTGCCAGCAGCGTAGGGGTGGTTTCGGGGTCGACGGGAGAGCAGTACTTC

V: TRBV27
J: TRBJ2-4
D: NA
size: NA
CDR3: CASSTQDGVAKNIQYF
DNA: TGTGCCAGCAGTACCCAGGACGGGGTAGCCAAAAACATTCAGTACTTC

V: TRBV2
J: TRBJ1-5
D: TRBD1
size: NA
CDR3: CASSAGTGGFQPQHF
DNA: TGTGCCAGCAGTGCCGGGACAGGGGGCTTTCAGCCCCAGCATTTT

V: TRBV6-2/TRBV6-3
J: TRBJ1-1
D: TRBD1
size: NA
CDR3: CASSYSDRGIAFF
DNA: TGTGCCAGCAGTTACTCAGACAGGGGGATCGCTTTCTTT

V: TRBV2
J: TRBJ1-3
D: NA
size: once
CDR3: CASRGLHGNTIYF
DNA: TGTGCCAGCAGGGGGCTGCATGGAAACACCATATATTTT

V: TRBV30
J: TRBJ1-2
D: NA
size: NA
CDR3: CAWSVGEYGGYTF
DNA: TGTGCCTGGAGTGTCGGGGAATACGGCGGCTACACCTTC